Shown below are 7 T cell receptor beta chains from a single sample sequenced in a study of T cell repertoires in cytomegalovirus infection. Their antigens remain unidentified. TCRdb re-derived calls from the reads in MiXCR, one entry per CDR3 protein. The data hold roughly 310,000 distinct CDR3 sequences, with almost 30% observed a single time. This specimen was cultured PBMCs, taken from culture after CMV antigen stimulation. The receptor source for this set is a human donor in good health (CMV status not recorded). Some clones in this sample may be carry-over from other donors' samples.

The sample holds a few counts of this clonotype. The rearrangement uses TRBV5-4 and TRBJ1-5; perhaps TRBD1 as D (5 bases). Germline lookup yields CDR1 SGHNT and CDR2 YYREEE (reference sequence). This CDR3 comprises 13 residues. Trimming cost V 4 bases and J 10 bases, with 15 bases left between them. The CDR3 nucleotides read TGTGCCAGCAGCCGTTCACCCAGGGATCCCCAGCATTTT. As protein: CASSRSPRDPQHF.

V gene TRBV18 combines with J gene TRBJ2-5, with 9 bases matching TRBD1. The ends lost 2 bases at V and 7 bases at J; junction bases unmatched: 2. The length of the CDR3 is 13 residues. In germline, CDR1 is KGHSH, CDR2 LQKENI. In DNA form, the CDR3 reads TGTGCCAGCTCACCAAAGGACAGGGGGACCCAGTACTTC. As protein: CASSPKDRGTQYF.

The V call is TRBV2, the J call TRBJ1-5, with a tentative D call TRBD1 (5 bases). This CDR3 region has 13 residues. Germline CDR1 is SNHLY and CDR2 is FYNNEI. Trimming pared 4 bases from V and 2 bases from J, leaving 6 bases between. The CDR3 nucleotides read TGTGCCAGCAGTGGGGACGGCAATCAGCCCCAGCATTTT. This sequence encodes CASSGDGNQPQHF.

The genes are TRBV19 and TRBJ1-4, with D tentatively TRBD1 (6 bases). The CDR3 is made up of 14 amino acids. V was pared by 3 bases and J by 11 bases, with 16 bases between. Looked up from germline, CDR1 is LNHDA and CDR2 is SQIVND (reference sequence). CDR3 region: CASSIDIRTVKLFF. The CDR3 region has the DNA TGTGCCAGTAGTATCGATATAAGGACAGTGAAACTGTTTTTT.

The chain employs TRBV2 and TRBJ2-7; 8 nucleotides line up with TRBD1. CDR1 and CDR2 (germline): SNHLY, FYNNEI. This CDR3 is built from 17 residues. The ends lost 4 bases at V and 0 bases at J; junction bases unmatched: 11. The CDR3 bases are TGTGCCAGCAGTGGTGGATTGGGACAGGCCATCTCCTACGAGCAGTACTTC. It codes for CASSGGLGQAISYEQYF.

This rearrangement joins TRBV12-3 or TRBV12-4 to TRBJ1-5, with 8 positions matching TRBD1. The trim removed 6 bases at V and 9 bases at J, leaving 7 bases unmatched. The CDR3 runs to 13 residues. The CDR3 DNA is TGTGCCAGCAGCCCCAGGGGGCAAGGGCCCCAGCATTTT. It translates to CASSPRGQGPQHF.

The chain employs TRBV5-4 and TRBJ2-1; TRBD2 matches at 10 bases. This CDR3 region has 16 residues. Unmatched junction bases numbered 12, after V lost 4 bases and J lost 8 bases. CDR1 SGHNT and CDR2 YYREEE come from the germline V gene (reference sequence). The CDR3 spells CASSAGLASGGDEQFF. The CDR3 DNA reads TGTGCCAGCAGCGCGGGACTAGCGTCAGGGGGGGATGAGCAGTTCTTC.